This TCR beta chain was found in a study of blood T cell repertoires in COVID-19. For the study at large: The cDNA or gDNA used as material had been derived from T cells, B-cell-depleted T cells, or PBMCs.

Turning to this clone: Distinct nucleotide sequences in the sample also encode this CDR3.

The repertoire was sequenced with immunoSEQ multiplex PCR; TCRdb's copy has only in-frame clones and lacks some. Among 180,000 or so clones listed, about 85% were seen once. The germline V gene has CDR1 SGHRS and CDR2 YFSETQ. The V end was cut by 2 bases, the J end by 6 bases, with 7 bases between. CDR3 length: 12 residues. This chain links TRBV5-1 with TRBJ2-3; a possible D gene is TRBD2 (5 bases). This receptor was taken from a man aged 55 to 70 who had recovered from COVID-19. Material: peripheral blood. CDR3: CASSLAADTQYF. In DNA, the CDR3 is TGCGCCAGCAGCTTAGCGGCCGATACGCAGTATTTT.